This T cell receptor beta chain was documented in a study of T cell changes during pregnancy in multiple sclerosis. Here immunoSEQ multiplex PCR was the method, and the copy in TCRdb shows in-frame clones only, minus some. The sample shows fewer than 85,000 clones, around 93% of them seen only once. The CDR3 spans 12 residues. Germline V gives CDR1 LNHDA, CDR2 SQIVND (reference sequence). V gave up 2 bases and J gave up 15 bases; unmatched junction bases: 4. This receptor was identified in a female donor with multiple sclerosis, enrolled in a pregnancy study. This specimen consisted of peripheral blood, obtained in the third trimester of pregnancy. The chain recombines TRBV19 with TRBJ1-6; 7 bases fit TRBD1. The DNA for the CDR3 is TGTGCCAGTAGTATAACAGGGGCGATCCTCCACTTT. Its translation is CASSITGAILHF.